What follows is one T cell receptor beta chain and its context. Many counts were recorded for this clonotype. Its antigen is currently not known. No base-level quality is on record; no much larger clone is a single base apart. Libraries from unsorted PBMCs were made from 2 million PBMCs kept in RNAlater at -80 degrees C until RNA extraction. PBMCs were separated from peripheral blood using Ficoll-Hypaque density gradient centrifugation and then cryopreserved in liquid nitrogen. This entry belongs to a study of neurological immune-mediated disorders (dated by TCRdb to about 2019). About the study as a whole: Peripheral blood TCR-beta repertoires from HTLV-I-associated myelopathy (HAM/TSP) patients, multiple sclerosis patients and healthy controls were compared by UMI-based sequencing. Alongside PBMC samples, the set of around 99 TCR-beta libraries contained longitudinal samples, technical triplicates, and paired CD4+ and CD8+ T-cell subsets that had been sorted. Of the approximately 66 subjects in the cohort, about 14 were HAM/TSP patients, about 35 were multiple sclerosis patients, and approximately 20 were healthy controls.

cDNA synthesis used template-switch 5'RACE with a primer carrying a 10-nucleotide random unique molecular identifier tagging each TCR transcript. Each sequencing run produced over 200 million TCR-beta sequences covering 15-18 subjects. Total RNA was extracted with the RNeasy kit. Using the KAPA Real-time Library Amplification kit, TCR-beta VDJ regions were amplified with primers for the TCR constant region and the 5'RACE anchor. A first PCR added sample indexes and Illumina adaptors, and a second PCR then raised library yield. The roughly 650 bp TCR product was size-selected on a 2% E-gel SizeSelection system after Ampure bead purification. Library quality was checked on a Bioanalyzer, concentration was measured with Qubit, and libraries were quantified with the Kapa Library Quantification kit before pooling. An Illumina HiSeq 2500 was used to sequence the libraries paired-end at 2 x 150 bp. To increase sequence diversity, about 24-32% phiX was spiked into each library pool. In the source study's methods: Quality-filtered reads were processed with the UMI-based MiGEC pipeline, which removed over 80% of raw TCR sequences during error correction. IMGT germline references were used for aligning VDJ genes, and each clonotype was defined as a unique CDR3 amino acid sequence together with its V-J genes. Clonal expansion, Shannon diversity, and CDR3 relatedness (CalcPairwiseDistances, ClusterSamples) were evaluated with VDJtools, and phylogenetic trees were built with CLCbio workbench. Clones with at least 8 unique UMIs were defined as expanded, with this threshold being based on coefficient-of-variation modelling across technical triplicates. The raw public data were reprocessed by TCRdb itself: fastp quality trimming at Q25, MiXCR clonotype calling, in-frame beta chains only. All rows with the same CDR3 protein become a single entry with the most common DNA and genes. The authors' filters were not applied to this entry. This sample holds 36,000 or so distinct CDR3 sequences; around a tenth were observed only once. The ten largest account for 6.6% of the sample.

The full study reports these points: TCR clonal expansion was greatest in HAM/TSP patients and smallest in MS patients, who ranked below even healthy controls. No identical CDR3 amino acid sequences were found to be shared among expanded clones across subjects, suggesting that TCR-beta repertoires were private in all groups.

CDR1 is given as WSHSY and CDR2 as SAAADI, both from the germline V gene. Including the terminal cysteine and phenylalanine, the CDR3 comprises 16 residues. The DNA shown is the 48-base CDR3, in frame from base 1. Trimming takes 4 bases from V and 7 bases from J, and the germline ends sit 21 bases apart. The receptor chain draws on TRBV10-2 and TRBJ2-3, with the D gene not clear enough to name. The specimen was PBMCs. The clonotype comes from a woman aged 30 to 39 with HTLV-1-associated myelopathy (HAM/TSP). The CDR3 has the sequence CASSGLPGRTPNTQYF. The DNA sequence is TGCGCCAGCAGTGGTCTCCCGGGCCGGACCCCTAATACGCAGTATTTT.